This T cell receptor (beta chain) is from a study of T cell responses to AZD1222 COVID-19 vaccine. The table lists this clone with a count of one. V trimming: 0 bases; J trimming: 11 bases; junction bases outside the gene matches: 10. This CDR3 has 14 amino acids. CDR1 is SGHRS, CDR2 YFSETQ, per germline. Assay: immunoSEQ multiplex PCR; the TCRdb copy retains only in-frame clones and omits some. Altogether roughly 100,000 clones are present, 90% being singletons, with the ten largest covering less than 9.5%. This sequence was found in an adult who received the AZD1222 COVID-19 vaccine. The J gene is TRBJ1-1, the V gene TRBV5-1; TRBD1 matches 7 bases. The material was peripheral blood, obtained 28 days after the second AZD1222 dose. CDR3 residues: CASSLGRGEERAFF. In DNA form, the CDR3 reads TGCGCCAGCAGCTTGGGCAGGGGGGAAGAAAGGGCTTTCTTT.